The clone carrying this T cell receptor beta chain has only one observation. What it binds is not known. This specimen comes from a study of cytomegalovirus exposure and HLA in healthy donors. General study results and limits: The study recorded some 160 TCR beta chains that were cytomegalovirus-associated. Most TCR beta V segments were productive about 87% or about 30% of the time in an earlier analysis. As a later analysis revealed, most CMV-associated TCR beta chains appeared HLA-restricted.

The CDR3 is 15 residues long. Trimming removed 3 bases from V and 7 bases from J, with 18 bases in between. Germline CDR1 reads LGHNA; CDR2 reads YNFKEQ. The PCR contained 60 Vbeta and 13 Jbeta primers. Generated by immunoSEQ multiplex PCR, the TCRdb table keeps only in-frame clones and is missing some. The sample lists some 150,000 clones, approximately 80% seen once, with around 4.1% in the top ten. Sequencing was carried out using PBMCs. The rearrangement uses TRBV4-2 and TRBJ1-2; possible D gene TRBD1, 6 bases. The TCR comes from a woman between 50 and 59 years old in good health and CMV-seropositive. The DNA for the CDR3 is TGTGCCAGCAGCCATTTCACAGGGACGGCGAGTGGCTACACCTTC. The encoded protein is CASSHFTGTASGYTF.